The subject of this entry is one T cell receptor (beta chain). These data are taken from a study of CD8 T cells in Susac syndrome. V lost 2 bases, J lost 2 bases, and 6 bases lay in between. Germline CDR1 reads MNHEY; CDR2 reads SVGAGI. The CDR3 runs to 14 residues. TCR beta was sequenced from blood CD8+ and CD4+ T cells. cDNA came from roughly 0.53 to 1 ug RNA primed by random hexamers. The method of amplification for TCR beta CDR3 was immunoSEQ multiplex PCR, covering 54 Vbeta and 13 Jbeta. MiXCR was run by TCRdb on the immunoSEQ multiplex PCR reads, yielding one entry per CDR3 protein. The sample comprises 150,000 to 200,000 distinct CDR3 sequences, around 94% of which are singletons, and roughly 0.15% rests with the top ten.

This clonotype originated in a human donor in good health. The rearrangement links TRBV6-5 to TRBJ2-2, with D unclear. The sample consisted of CD4+ T cells from PBMCs. In DNA, the CDR3 is TGTGCCAGCAGTTACAGGGAAAACACCGGGGAGCTGTTTTTT. It is translated as CASSYRENTGELFF.